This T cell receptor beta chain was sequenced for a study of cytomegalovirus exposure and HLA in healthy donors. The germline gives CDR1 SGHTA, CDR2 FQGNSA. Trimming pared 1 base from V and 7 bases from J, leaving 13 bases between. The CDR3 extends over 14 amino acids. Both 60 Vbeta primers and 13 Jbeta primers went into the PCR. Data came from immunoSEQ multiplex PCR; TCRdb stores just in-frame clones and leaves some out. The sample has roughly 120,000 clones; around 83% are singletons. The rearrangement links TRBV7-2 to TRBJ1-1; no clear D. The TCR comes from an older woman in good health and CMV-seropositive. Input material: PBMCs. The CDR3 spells CASSLVTQVGEAFF. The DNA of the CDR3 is TGTGCCAGCAGCTTAGTAACGCAGGTCGGTGAAGCTTTCTTT.